Listed here is a single TCR beta chain. What it binds is not known. These data are taken from a study of resident and recirculating memory T cells in vitiligo. Overall study results and limits: Clonality differed among vitiligo lesions, with no unique dominant clone.

Assay used: immunoSEQ multiplex PCR; TCRdb lists only in-frame clones, some missing. The sample holds 40,000 to 45,000 clones, about 93% seen once. Patients' lesions had not changed for the previous 6 months. No patient showed confetti depigmentation, a clinical sign of active disease. Looked up from germline, CDR1 is DFQATT and CDR2 is SNEGSKA (reference sequence). This CDR3 is 11 amino acids long. V was shortened by 2 bases and J by 5 bases, with 6 bases between the two germline ends. The sequenced sample consisted of blood. The clonotype originates from a male donor with vitiligo. The chain is built from TRBV20-1 and TRBJ2-5, with D unclear. CDR3 bases: TGCAGTGCTAGACCCTCGGAGACCCAGTACTTC. Protein product: CSARPSETQYF.